Presented here are 13 T cell receptor beta chains from one specimen sequenced in a study of cytomegalovirus exposure and HLA in healthy donors. Generated by immunoSEQ multiplex PCR, the TCRdb table keeps only in-frame clones and is missing some. The sample has around 120,000 clones, about 91% seen once. Material: PBMCs. The receptors were sampled from a man aged 18 to 35 in good health and CMV-seronegative.

The chain combines TRBV30 with TRBJ2-3, with TRBD2 matching over 11 bases. The CDR3 extends over 15 amino acids. CDR1 is GTSNPN and CDR2 is SVGIG in the germline V gene (reference sequence). Trimming removed 8 bases from V and 5 bases from J; junction bases left unmatched: 12. Here the CDR3 reads CAGAPGLAGGDTQYF. In DNA form, the CDR3 reads TGTGCCGGGGCTCCGGGGCTAGCGGGGGGAGATACGCAGTATTTT.

This chain connects TRBV20-1 to TRBJ2-7; perhaps TRBD2 as D (5 bases). Trimming took off 3 bases at V and 11 bases at J, with 14 bases between the two ends. This CDR3 is built from 11 residues. Germline V gene data show CDR1 as DFQATT and CDR2 as SNEGSKA (reference sequence). CDR3 sequence reads: CSASAGSREYF. The CDR3 DNA follows: TGCAGTGCTAGCGCTGGGTCGAGGGAGTACTTC.

The chain has TRBV19 and TRBJ2-7, with D perhaps matching TRBD2 (7 bases). Per the germline V gene, CDR1 is LNHDA and CDR2 is SQIVND (reference sequence). This CDR3 contains 13 residues. Deletions cut 6 bases from V and 3 bases from J, with 12 bases between. The DNA for the CDR3 is TGTGCCAGTAGACGGGGGGCGGGCTACGAGCAGTACTTC. It is translated as CASRRGAGYEQYF.

V and J are TRBV19 and TRBJ2-7; the match to TRBD1 covers 8 bases. The V and J ends lost 4 bases and 6 bases, in that order; junction bases with no gene match: 8. Germline V gene sequence: CDR1 LNHDA, CDR2 SQIVND (reference sequence). CDR3 length: 14 amino acids. In DNA form, the CDR3 reads TGTGCCAGTAGTACCGGACAGGGAGGTCGCGAGCAGTACTTC. The encoded protein is CASSTGQGGREQYF.

V and J are TRBV2 and TRBJ1-4; D gene uncertain. This CDR3 is 15 amino acids long. CDR1 is SNHLY and CDR2 is FYNNEI in the germline V gene. Trimming pared 0 bases from V and 4 bases from J, leaving 9 bases between. The CDR3 spells CASSEARGLNEKLFF. In DNA form, the CDR3 reads TGTGCCAGCAGTGAAGCCCGTGGGCTTAATGAAAAACTGTTTTTT.

The J gene is TRBJ2-1, the V gene TRBV7-2, with D possibly being TRBD2 (5 bases). Deletions cut 5 bases from V and 3 bases from J, with 17 bases between. The CDR3 contains 16 residues. Per germline, CDR1 SGHTA and CDR2 FQGNSA. In nucleotides, the CDR3 is TGTGCCAGCAGCGCAACTAGAGCCGCCTACTACAATGAGCAGTTCTTC. It codes for CASSATRAAYYNEQFF.

V and J are TRBV27 and TRBJ1-4; the D is unclear. The CDR3 has 15 amino acids. Germline V gene lookup returns CDR1 MNHEY and CDR2 SMNVEV (reference sequence). Trimming pared 1 base from V and 0 bases from J, leaving 6 bases between. The CDR3 region is CASSLLSATNEKLFF. CDR3 DNA sequence: TGTGCCAGCAGTTTATTGAGTGCAACTAATGAAAAACTGTTTTTT.

The J gene is TRBJ2-3, the V gene TRBV11-1; 7 bases agree with TRBD2. The germline CDR1 and CDR2 sequences are SGHAT and FQDESV (reference sequence). Germline trimming cut 6 bases from V and 6 bases from J; bases unmatched to any gene: 9. This CDR3 is built from 14 residues. The CDR3 sequence: CASSPSLASDTQYF. As DNA, the CDR3 is TGTGCCAGCAGTCCTTCACTAGCGAGTGATACGCAGTATTTT.

This sequence joins TRBV5-6 and TRBJ1-1, with D uncertain. Germline assignment: CDR1 SGHDT and CDR2 YYEEEE. The CDR3 spans 14 residues. Trimming left V 2 bases short and J 0 bases short, with 8 bases between. For the CDR3, the DNA is TGTGCCAGCAGCTTCGGGAGTATGAACACTGAAGCTTTCTTT. This codes for CASSFGSMNTEAFF. The full variable domain, rest sourced from reference TRBV5-6 and TRBJ1-1, is DAGVTQSPTHLIKTRGQQVTLRCSPKSGHDTVSWYQQALGQGPQFIFQYYEEEERQRGNFPDRFSGHQFPNYSSELNVNALLLGDSALYLCASSFGSMNTEAFFGQGTRLTVV.

The chain recombines TRBV5-1 with TRBJ2-3; D gene unclear. V was pared by 8 bases and J by 0 bases, with 13 bases between. The germline gives CDR1 SGHRS, CDR2 YFSETQ. This CDR3 contains 14 residues. CDR3: CASSEASSTDTQYF. The CDR3 DNA sequence: TGCGCCAGTAGTGAGGCCTCCAGCACAGATACGCAGTATTTT.

CDR3 DNA sequence: TGTGCCAGCAGCCGGAGGCAAGCGCAGTACTTC. As protein: CASSRRQAQYF. The chain combines TRBV7-8 with TRBJ2-7; tentative D call: TRBD2 (5 bases). V gave up 5 bases and J gave up 9 bases, with 11 bases separating them. The V gene's germline CDR1 is SGHVS and CDR2 FQNEAQ. The CDR3 has 11 residues.

This clone has a single count. The genes are TRBV7-2 and TRBJ2-7, with 9 positions matching TRBD1. The CDR3 totals 13 residues. V was pared by 4 bases and J by 7 bases, with 5 bases of the junction left unmatched. The germline CDR1 and CDR2 sequences are SGHTA and FQGNSA. CDR3 bases: TGTGCCAGCAGCTCGGACAGGGGTTTTGAGCAGTACTTC. Translating it yields CASSSDRGFEQYF.

J is TRBJ2-1 and V is TRBV15; no clear D gene. The CDR3 is 15 residues long. Trimming left V 0 bases short and J 4 bases short, with 10 bases between. Germline values: CDR1 LNHNV, CDR2 YYDKDF (reference sequence). The CDR3 coding sequence is TGTGCCACCAGCAGAGACGAGACAAGATACAATGAGCAGTTCTTC. The encoded protein is CATSRDETRYNEQFF.